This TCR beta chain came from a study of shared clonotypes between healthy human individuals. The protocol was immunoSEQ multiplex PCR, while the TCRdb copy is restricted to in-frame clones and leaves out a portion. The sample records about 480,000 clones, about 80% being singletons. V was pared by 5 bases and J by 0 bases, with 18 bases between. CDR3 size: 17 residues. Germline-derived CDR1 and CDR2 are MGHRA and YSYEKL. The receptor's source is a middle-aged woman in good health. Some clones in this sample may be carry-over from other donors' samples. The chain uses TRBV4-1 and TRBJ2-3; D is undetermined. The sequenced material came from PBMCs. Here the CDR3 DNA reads TGCGCCAGCAGCACAGCCATACTGAGTACTAGCACAGATACGCAGTATTTT. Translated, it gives CASSTAILSTSTDTQYF.